This TCR beta chain was identified in a study of lymphopenia after photon versus proton radiotherapy (dated by TCRdb to about 2019). Context from the whole study: The immunological effects of photon versus proton radiation therapy were compared in patients with gastrointestinal tumors who developed high-grade lymphopenia. A cohort of about 20 patients with gastrointestinal tumors who received either photon or proton therapy and subsequently developed lymphopenia was included. The goal of the study was to describe how the two radiation modalities differ in their effects on the immune system. General conclusions and limits of the study: After the lymphocyte count nadir, photon-treated repertoires showed oligoclonal expansion, especially of CD8+ Temra cells, which drove the drop in diversity. The survival association was assessed only in patients who died, and better survival with proton therapy was presented by the authors as a possibility rather than a demonstrated result. Across the cohort, a larger post-nadir drop in TCR diversity was inversely correlated with overall survival time among patients who died. Relative stability during treatment was observed in proton-treated patients, whereas loss of naive T cells and TCR diversity and gain of effector/memory populations were observed in photon-treated patients.

Reading the germline V gene gives CDR1 SQVTM and CDR2 ANQGSEA. Germline trimming: 1 base from V, 5 bases from J; junction bases outside gene matches: 7. From the cysteine up to the phenylalanine, the CDR3 has a length of 16 residues. Only the CDR3 DNA stays, 48 bases, in frame from base 1. Libraries were constructed by the immunoSEQ multiplex PCR assay. Deep sequencing of rearranged TCR beta loci, alongside multiparametric flow cytometry, was used to profile T cell repertoires. The immuneACCESS repertoire file appears here via TCRdb, limited to in-frame rearrangements. These files lack a portion of the clones; in checked studies, under half of the deficit traces to unresolved V genes, and the cause of the others is not known. The sample contains some 64,000 clones, about 90% of them found a single time. Together, the top ten hold around 13% of the sample. This clone has more than one count but fewer than ten. Its antigen is still unknown. No much larger clone is present one base from it, and per-base qualities are unavailable.

The starting material was peripheral blood, obtained from a patient treated with proton-based radiotherapy. This sequence originates from a man at least 80 years old with esophageal cancer. The receptor chain draws on TRBV29-1 and TRBJ2-3, and TRBD1 aligns with 12 junction nucleotides. The CDR3 is CSVEAPGTGGQDTQYF. The nucleotide sequence reads as follows: TGCAGCGTTGAAGCGCCCGGGACAGGGGGCCAAGATACGCAGTATTTT.